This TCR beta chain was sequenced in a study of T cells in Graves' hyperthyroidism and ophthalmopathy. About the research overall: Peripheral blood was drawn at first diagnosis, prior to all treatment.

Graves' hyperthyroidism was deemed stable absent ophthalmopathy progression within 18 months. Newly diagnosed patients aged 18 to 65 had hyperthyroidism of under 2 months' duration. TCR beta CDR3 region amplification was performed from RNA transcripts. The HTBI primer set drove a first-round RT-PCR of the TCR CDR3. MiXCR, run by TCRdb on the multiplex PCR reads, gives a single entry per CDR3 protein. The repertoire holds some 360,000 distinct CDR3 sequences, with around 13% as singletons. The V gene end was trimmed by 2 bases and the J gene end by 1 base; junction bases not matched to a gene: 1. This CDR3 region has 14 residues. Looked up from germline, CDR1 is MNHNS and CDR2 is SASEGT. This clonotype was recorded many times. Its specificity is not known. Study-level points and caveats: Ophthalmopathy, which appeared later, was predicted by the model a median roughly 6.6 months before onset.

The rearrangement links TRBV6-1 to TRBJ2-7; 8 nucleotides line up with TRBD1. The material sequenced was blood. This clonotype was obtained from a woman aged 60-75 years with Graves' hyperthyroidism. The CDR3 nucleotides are TGTGCCAGCAGTGAACGGGACAGGTCCTACGAGCAGTACTTC. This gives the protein CASSERDRSYEQYF.